The next 24 T cell receptor beta chains were all read from a single sample in a study of molecular identifiers for immune sequencing clone quantification. TCRdb redid the calling of the PCR reads with MiXCR, one entry per CDR3 protein. This table has a few hundred thousand distinct CDR3 sequences, 24% appearing once. The sequenced sample consisted of naive CD8+ T cells from blood, with Jurkat cell RNA spiked in. The subset denotes: FACS-sorted CD8+CD4-CCR7+CD45RA+ naive T cells. All receptors derive from a human donor in good health. Some libraries in this study had Jurkat cell RNA spiked in.

V gene TRBV7-2 combines with J gene TRBJ2-1; D may be TRBD1 or TRBD2 (6 bases each). V shed 5 bases and J shed 4 bases, with 12 bases lying between them. There are 14 residues in the CDR3. Germline V gene sequence: CDR1 SGHTA, CDR2 FQGNSA. In nucleotides, the CDR3 is TGTGCCAGCAGCCAGGGGACTGAGTACAATGAGCAGTTCTTC. Translated: CASSQGTEYNEQFF.

A word on this clonotype: Without the conserved terminal phenylalanine or tryptophan, this CDR3 likely stems from a read error. The chain recombines TRBV4-3 with TRBJ2-7; weak D call: TRBD1 (6 bases). V lost 0 bases, J lost 2 bases, and 8 bases lay in between. This CDR3 is built from 14 residues. CDR1 is LGHNA, CDR2 YSLEER, per germline. The CDR3 sequence: CASSQDQGTYEQYL. The CDR3 bases are TGCGCCAGCAGCCAAGACCAGGGGACCTACGAGCAGTACCTC.

A few counts support this clonotype. One junction end does not reproduce the germline sequence, and a read error may be involved. The rearrangement joins TRBV6-2 or TRBV6-3 to TRBJ2-7, with 7 bases fitting TRBD1. Germline CDR1 is MNHEY and CDR2 is SVGEGT. CDR3 size: 15 residues. This CDR3 reads CAGSTRDSSSYEQYF. CDR3 coding DNA: TGTGCCGGCAGTACCCGGGACAGTAGCTCCTACGAGCAGTACTTC.

This clonotype appeared a few times. The chain uses TRBV14 and TRBJ2-7, with 8 bases identical to TRBD1. This CDR3 is 14 amino acids long. Germline-derived CDR1 and CDR2 are SGHDN and FVKESK. The junction had 3 bases not matched to a gene; V was cut back by 4 bases and J by 1 base. CDR3 DNA: TGTGCCAGCAGCCGCGACAGGGGTTCCTACGAGCAGTACTTC. It translates to CASSRDRGSYEQYF.

This clonotype was counted between two and nine times. The J gene is TRBJ2-5, the V gene TRBV5-5; possibly TRBD1 for D (5 bases). The CDR3 runs 14 residues. The germline CDR1 and CDR2 sequences are SGHKS and YYEKEE (reference sequence). The V and J ends lost 0 bases and 5 bases respectively, with 11 bases between them. The chain's CDR3 is CASSLELGDETQYF. The CDR3 DNA follows: TGTGCCAGCAGCTTGGAGTTAGGGGATGAGACCCAGTACTTC.

This sequence joins TRBV2 and TRBJ2-1; a weak D match, TRBD2 (5 bases). This CDR3 is 16 amino acids long. Germline V gene sequence: CDR1 SNHLY, CDR2 FYNNEI. V lost 6 bases and J lost 5, with 20 bases in between. CDR3 nucleotide sequence: TGTGCCAGCAGGGAGGCCTCTAGCAGGATCGACAATGAGCAGTTCTTC. It encodes CASREASSRIDNEQFF. Based on the CDR3 plus reference TRBV2 and TRBJ2-1, the full variable domain is EPEVTQTPSHQVTQMGQEVILRCVPISNHLYFYWYRQILGQKVEFLVSFYNNEISEKSEIFDDQFSVERPDGSNFTLKIRSTKLEDSAMYFCASREASSRIDNEQFFGPGTRLTVL.

This clonotype came up many times. The rearrangement uses TRBV5-1 and TRBJ1-1; tentative D call: TRBD1 (5 bases). CDR1 SGHRS and CDR2 YFSETQ come from the germline V gene. This CDR3 contains 19 residues. Trimming cost V 0 bases and J 6 bases, with 27 bases left between them. As DNA, the CDR3 is TGCGCCAGCAGCTTGGTCGCCGGGGCAGGGCCACTTCGTTTGGCTGAAGCTTTCTTT. The encoded protein is CASSLVAGAGPLRLAEAFF.

This sequence joins TRBV5-1 and TRBJ2-3; possibly TRBD1 or TRBD2 for D (5 bases each). The CDR3 loop spans 12 amino acids. Germline-derived CDR1 and CDR2 are SGHRS and YFSETQ. Deletions cut 5 bases from V and 5 bases from J, with 9 bases between. The CDR3 here is CASRGVGDTQYF. In nucleotides, the CDR3 is TGCGCCAGCAGGGGGGTAGGAGATACGCAGTATTTT.

This clonotype was found many times. The chain combines TRBV30 with TRBJ2-5; D may be TRBD1 or TRBD2 (5 bases each). The V and J ends lost 4 bases and 3 bases respectively, with 18 bases between them. The CDR3 length is 15 residues. Germline V gene sequence: CDR1 GTSNPN, CDR2 SVGIG (reference sequence). CDR3 sequence reads: CAWNRGRQEEETQYF. The DNA of the CDR3 is TGTGCCTGGAACCGGGGACGGCAGGAGGAAGAGACCCAGTACTTC.

This clonotype was detected only a few times. J is TRBJ1-1 and V is TRBV28; TRBD1 matches at 7 bases. Germline CDR1 is MDHEN and CDR2 is SYDVKM. CDR3 length: 14 residues. The V gene end was trimmed by 10 bases and the J gene end by 4 bases; junction bases not matched to a gene: 12. CDR3 in amino acids: CATEQGRLGTEAFF. For the CDR3, the DNA is TGTGCCACCGAACAGGGGCGTCTAGGCACTGAAGCTTTCTTT.

The chain uses TRBV6-2 or TRBV6-3 and TRBJ1-5; the D is unclear. The germline gives CDR1 MNHEY, CDR2 SVGEGT. The V gene lost 6 bases and the J gene lost 4 bases, with 10 bases spanning the gap. The CDR3 extends over 13 amino acids. CDR3: CASSPTPNQPQHF. In DNA, the CDR3 is TGTGCCAGCAGCCCTACGCCGAATCAGCCCCAGCATTTT.

J is TRBJ2-5 and V is TRBV18; 7 nucleotides line up with TRBD1. The germline CDR1 and CDR2 sequences are KGHSH and LQKENI. With 3 bases clipped from V and 2 bases from J, the junction kept 3 bases outside the gene matches. CDR3 length equals 14 residues. DNA of the CDR3: TGTGCCAGCTCACCCGCGGACAGGCAAGAGACCCAGTACTTC. Residues: CASSPADRQETQYF.

V gene TRBV28 combines with J gene TRBJ2-7; D is unclear. Germline lookup yields CDR1 MDHEN and CDR2 SYDVKM. V dropped 6 bases and J dropped 6 bases, with 15 bases sitting between them. This CDR3 spans 13 amino acids. This CDR3 reads CASSTHSSPEQYF. The CDR3 nucleotides are TGTGCCAGCAGCACCCACTCGAGTCCCGAGCAGTACTTC. The full variable domain, completed using reference TRBV28 and TRBJ2-7, is DVKVTQSSRYLVKRTGEKVFLECVQDMDHENMFWYRQDPGLGLRLIYFSYDVKMKEKGDIPEGYSVSREKKERFSLILESASTNQTSMYLCASSTHSSPEQYFGPGTRLTVT.

In its sample, this clonotype was seen a few times. V usage is TRBV7-9 and J usage is TRBJ2-3; TRBD1 matches 9 bases. The germline CDR1 and CDR2 sequences are SEHNR and FQNEAQ (reference sequence). V lost 4 bases and J lost 3; bases outside the gene matches: 11. CDR3 length: 17 residues. The CDR3 region is CASSSTGGGMQTDTQYF. CDR3 nucleotide sequence: TGTGCCAGCAGCTCTACAGGGGGCGGGATGCAGACAGATACGCAGTATTTT.

This clonotype was found many times. The V gene is TRBV29-1, the J gene TRBJ2-7; D possibly corresponds to TRBD2 (5 bases). CDR1 is SQVTM, CDR2 ANQGSEA, per germline. V was trimmed by 1 base and J by 4 bases, leaving 8 bases between them. The CDR3 sequence is 12 residues long. The CDR3 region is CSVEGGEYEQYF. For the CDR3, the DNA is TGCAGCGTTGAAGGGGGAGAGTACGAGCAGTACTTC.

This clonotype was observed at least ten times. V is TRBV7-9 and J is TRBJ2-7, with D possibly TRBD1 on 6 matching bases. Germline V gene data show CDR1 as SEHNR and CDR2 as FQNEAQ (reference sequence). Trimming pared 5 bases from V and 6 bases from J, leaving 14 bases between. This CDR3 comprises 13 residues. This CDR3 reads CASSPRTATEQYF. CDR3 coding DNA: TGTGCCAGCAGCCCGCGGACAGCGACCGAGCAGTACTTC.

Ten or more counts support this clonotype. The gene calls are TRBV7-6 and TRBJ2-3; D may correspond to TRBD1 or TRBD2 (5 bases each). Germline CDR1 and CDR2: SGHVS and FNYEAQ. The CDR3 loop spans 12 amino acids. Trimming cost V 8 bases and J 6 bases, with 12 bases left between them. CDR3 sequence: CASRDVDDTQYF. CDR3 in DNA: TGTGCCAGCCGGGACGTTGACGATACGCAGTATTTT.

Concerning this clonotype itself: A much larger clone is a single base away; this may be a read error. The chain is built from TRBV6-5 and TRBJ1-1, with D unclear. Germline CDR1 reads MNHEY; CDR2 reads SVGAGI. CDR3 length: 14 residues. Trimming took 0 bases from V and 4 from J, leaving 9 bases between them. DNA for the CDR3: TGTGCCAGCAGTTACTCAGGGAGCCTCACTGAAGCTTTCTTT. Protein: CASSYSGSLTEAFF.

This clonotype occurred many times. The V and J genes are TRBV7-9 and TRBJ2-4; D might be TRBD1 or TRBD2, each matching 5 bases. V lost 1 base and J 8 bases, leaving 27 bases between the germline ends. This CDR3 region has 19 residues. Germline V gives CDR1 SEHNR, CDR2 FQNEAQ (reference sequence). In nucleotides, the CDR3 is TGTGCCAGCAGCTTAGGGCTCTTGAGGGGCCGTACCCCTGAGGACATTCAGTACTTC. Protein: CASSLGLLRGRTPEDIQYF.

As concerns this clonotype: A far larger clone is one nucleotide away, so this likely arose from a read error. The rearrangement joins TRBV28 to TRBJ2-3; D may be TRBD1 (5 bases). Germline CDR1 and CDR2: MDHEN and SYDVKM. The CDR3 loop spans 11 amino acids. The CDR3 reads CASSGTGTQYF. As DNA, the CDR3 is TGTGCCAGCTCAGGCACAGGTACGCAGTATTTT.

V gene TRBV6-5 combines with J gene TRBJ2-3; tentative D call: TRBD1 (6 bases). With 7 bases removed from V and 6 bases from J, the gap between germline ends came to 26 bases. Germline values: CDR1 MNHEY, CDR2 SVGAGI. CDR3 length: 17 amino acids. The CDR3 loop is CASISRSKRQVGDTQYF. The CDR3 region has the DNA TGTGCCAGCATTTCTCGATCTAAAAGACAGGTGGGGGATACGCAGTATTTT.

This clonotype has a count of ten or more. This sequence joins TRBV28 and TRBJ1-1; D not resolved. CDR1 is MDHEN and CDR2 is SYDVKM in the germline V gene. This CDR3 has 14 residues. Trimming left V 5 bases short and J 0 bases short, with 10 bases between. CDR3 sequence reads: CASSTQFMNTEAFF. CDR3 in DNA: TGTGCCAGCAGTACCCAGTTCATGAACACTGAAGCTTTCTTT.

This clonotype was observed at least ten times. J is TRBJ1-1 and V is TRBV9, with TRBD1 matching over 7 bases. Germline V gives CDR1 SGDLS, CDR2 YYNGEE. V trimming: 3 bases; J trimming: 1 base; junction bases outside the gene matches: 3. The CDR3 spans 14 residues. DNA of the CDR3: TGTGCCAGCAGCGGACAGGGTACGAACACTGAAGCTTTCTTT. The encoded protein is CASSGQGTNTEAFF.

About this clonotype itself: A single base separates this from a much larger clone, so it may be a read error. The chain employs TRBV28 and TRBJ2-7; tentatively, D is TRBD2 (6 bases). V gave up 8 bases and J gave up 3 bases, with 14 bases separating them. The CDR3 has 13 amino acids. The germline V gene encodes CDR1 MDHEN and CDR2 SYDVKM. The CDR3: CASSGPGVYEQYF. The CDR3 DNA follows: TGTGCCAGCTCGGGTCCGGGGGTCTACGAGCAGTACTTC. Variable domain in full (rest from reference TRBV28 and TRBJ2-7): DVKVTQSSRYLVKRTGEKVFLECVQDMDHENMFWYRQDPGLGLRLIYFSYDVKMKEKGDIPEGYSVSREKKERFSLILESASTNQTSMYLCASSGPGVYEQYFGPGTRLTVT.